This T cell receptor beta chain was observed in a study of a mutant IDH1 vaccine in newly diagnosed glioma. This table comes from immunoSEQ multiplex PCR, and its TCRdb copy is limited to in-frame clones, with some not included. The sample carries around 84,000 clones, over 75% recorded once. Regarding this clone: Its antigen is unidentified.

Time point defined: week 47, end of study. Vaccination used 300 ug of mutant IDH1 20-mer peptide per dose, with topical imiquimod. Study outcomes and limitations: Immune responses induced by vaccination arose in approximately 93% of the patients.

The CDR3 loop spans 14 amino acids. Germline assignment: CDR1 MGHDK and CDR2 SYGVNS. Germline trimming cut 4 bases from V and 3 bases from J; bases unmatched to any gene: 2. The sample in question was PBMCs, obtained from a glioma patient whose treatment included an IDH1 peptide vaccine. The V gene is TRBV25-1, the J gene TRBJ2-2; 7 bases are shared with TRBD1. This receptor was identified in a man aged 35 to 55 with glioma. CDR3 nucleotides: TGTGCCAGCAGTGGGGACAGCCACACCGGGGAGCTGTTTTTT. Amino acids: CASSGDSHTGELFF.